This T cell receptor (beta chain) originates from a study of cytomegalovirus exposure and HLA in healthy donors. The PCR contained 60 Vbeta and 13 Jbeta primers. The method was immunoSEQ multiplex PCR; TCRdb's version includes in-frame clones alone and lacks a portion of them. The table shows roughly 88,000 clones, with 60% to 85% occurring only once. The germline gives CDR1 SNHLY, CDR2 FYNNEI. Trimming pared 10 bases from V and 1 base from J, leaving 14 bases between. The CDR3 runs to 14 residues. Sequences were obtained from PBMCs. The chain carries TRBV2 and TRBJ1-5; D is perhaps TRBD1 (6 bases). This clonotype was sampled from a man under 40 in good health and CMV-seropositive. The CDR3 DNA sequence: TGTGCCATCTCACGTCAGGGGAGCAATCAGCCCCAGCATTTT. Translating it yields CAISRQGSNQPQHF.